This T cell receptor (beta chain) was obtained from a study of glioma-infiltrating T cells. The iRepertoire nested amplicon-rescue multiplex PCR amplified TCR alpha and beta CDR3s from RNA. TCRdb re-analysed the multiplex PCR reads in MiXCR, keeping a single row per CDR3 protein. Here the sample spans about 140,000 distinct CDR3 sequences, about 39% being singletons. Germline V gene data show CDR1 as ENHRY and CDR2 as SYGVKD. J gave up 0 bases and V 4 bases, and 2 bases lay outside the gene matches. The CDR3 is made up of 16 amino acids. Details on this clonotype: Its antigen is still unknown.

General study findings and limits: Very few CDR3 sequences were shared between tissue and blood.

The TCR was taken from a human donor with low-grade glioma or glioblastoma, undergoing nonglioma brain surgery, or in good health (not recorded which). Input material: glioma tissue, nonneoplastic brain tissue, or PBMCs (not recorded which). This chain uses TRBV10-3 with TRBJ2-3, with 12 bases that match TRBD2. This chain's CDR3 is CAISGGLAGSTDTQYF. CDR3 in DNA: TGTGCCATCAGTGGCGGACTAGCGGGAAGCACAGATACGCAGTATTTT.